The clone carrying this T cell receptor (beta chain) has only one observation. This specimen belongs to a study of blood T cell repertoires in COVID-19. In the study overall: Material from acute and convalescent COVID-19 was sourced from the United States, Italy and Spain. T cells, B-cell-depleted T cells, or PBMCs provided the cDNA or gDNA that served as material.

The CDR3 has 15 amino acids. From germline, CDR1 is SGHTA and CDR2 FQGNSA. The V and J ends lost 5 bases and 0 bases respectively, with 13 bases between them. Participants were placed into cohorts based on the clinical history they reported. Cohort 3 donors were reported recovered after two negative PCRs, clearance, or symptom resolution. Profiled with immunoSEQ multiplex PCR; TCRdb holds only in-frame clones, not every one. The sample shows around 130,000 clones, roughly 87% of them seen only once. Sequencing was carried out using PBMCs or T cells enriched from blood (not recorded which). The chain has TRBV7-2 and TRBJ1-2; weak D call: TRBD1 (5 bases). This TCR was recovered from a man aged 25-40 years who had recovered from COVID-19. CDR3 in amino acids: CASSHPGKANYGYTF. CDR3 sequence (DNA): TGTGCCAGCAGCCACCCAGGGAAGGCTAACTATGGCTACACCTTC.